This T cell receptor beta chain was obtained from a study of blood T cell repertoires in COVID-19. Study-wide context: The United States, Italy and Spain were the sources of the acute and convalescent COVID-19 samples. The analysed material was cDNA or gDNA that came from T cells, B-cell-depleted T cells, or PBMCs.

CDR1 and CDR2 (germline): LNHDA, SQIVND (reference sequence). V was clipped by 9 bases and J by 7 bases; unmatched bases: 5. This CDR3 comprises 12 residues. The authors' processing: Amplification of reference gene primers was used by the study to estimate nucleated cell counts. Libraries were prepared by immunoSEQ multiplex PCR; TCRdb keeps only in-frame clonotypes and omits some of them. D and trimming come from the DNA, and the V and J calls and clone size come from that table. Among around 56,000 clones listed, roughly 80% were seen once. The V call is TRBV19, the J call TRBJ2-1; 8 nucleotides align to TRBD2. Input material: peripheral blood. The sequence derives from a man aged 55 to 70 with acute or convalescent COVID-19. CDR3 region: CASGGVGNEQFF. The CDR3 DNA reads TGTGCCAGCGGGGGGGTAGGGAATGAGCAGTTCTTC.